Below, one T cell receptor (beta chain) is given with its context. The source of the sample is a study of blood T cell repertoires in COVID-19. Produced via immunoSEQ multiplex PCR; TCRdb's table is partial and in-frame only. The sample has about 140,000 clones; 65% to 85% are singletons. V lost 2 bases and J 5 bases, leaving 15 bases between the germline ends. The CDR3 length is 15 residues. CDR1 is SGHRS and CDR2 is YFSETQ in the germline V gene. The receptor was derived from a man between 65 and 85 years old who had been exposed to COVID-19. V gene TRBV5-1 combines with J gene TRBJ2-3; TRBD1 is a possible D gene (5 bases). The sequenced sample was PBMCs or T cells enriched from blood (not recorded which). Here the CDR3 DNA reads TGCGCCAGCAGCTTAGTAGTGGGGCCAAGAGATACGCAGTATTTT. Amino acid sequence: CASSLVVGPRDTQYF. Looking up the rest from reference TRBV5-1 and TRBJ2-3 gives the full variable domain: KAGVTQTPRYLIKTRGQQVTLSCSPISGHRSVSWYQQTPGQGLQFLFEYFSETQRNKGNFPGRFSGRQFSNSRSEMNVSTLELGDSALYLCASSLVVGPRDTQYFGPGTRLTVL.